The text below deals with one TCR beta chain. Its target is unknown. The source of the sample is a study of vaccination effects on CD4 cells after COVID-19. Study-wide results and limits: The study, lacking early post-infection timepoints, had few convalescent patients.

Deletions cut 1 base from V and 4 bases from J, with 20 bases between. The CDR3 is 17 amino acids. Germline values: CDR1 SGHDT, CDR2 YYEEEE. The method was immunoSEQ multiplex PCR; TCRdb's version includes in-frame clones alone and lacks a portion of them. Of roughly 36,000 clones in the sample, approximately 72% were seen once. Scientists isolated CD4+ T cells after an approximately 11-day culture period ended. The clonotype comes from a human donor who received a COVID-19 vaccine. V usage is TRBV5-6 and J usage is TRBJ1-2, with D unresolved. The source material was CD4+ T cells from PBMCs cultured without peptide, sampled before COVID-19 vaccination. CDR3 region: CASSLRRVRAEVYGYTF. CDR3 sequence (DNA): TGTGCCAGCAGCTTGAGAAGGGTGAGGGCCGAAGTCTATGGCTACACCTTC. The whole variable domain, filled in from reference TRBV5-6 and TRBJ1-2, reads DAGVTQSPTHLIKTRGQQVTLRCSPKSGHDTVSWYQQALGQGPQFIFQYYEEEERQRGNFPDRFSGHQFPNYSSELNVNALLLGDSALYLCASSLRRVRAEVYGYTFGSGTRLTVV.